Listed below are T cell receptor beta chains from one sample, sequenced in a study of OX40 agonist ivuxolimab in advanced cancers. The assay was immunoSEQ multiplex PCR, and TCRdb's table has in-frame clones only and misses some. The sample yields roughly 70,000 clones, almost 85% seen once. The sequenced sample was CD4+ or CD8+ T cells sorted from blood, obtained in a trial of the OX40 agonist ivuxolimab. The receptor source for this set is an adult with an advanced solid tumor such as melanoma, head and neck, liver or kidney cancer. The CDR3 runs from the conserved cysteine through the conserved F or W. A D gene is named only where the DNA matches it firmly. Part of the rows lack a size; the others show once, few, many or a class for expanded clones.

size,J,D,V,length,CDR3,DNA
-,TRBJ2-6,-,TRBV5-1,14,CASKGGSGANVLTF,TGCGCCAGCAAGGGGGGGTCTGGGGCCAACGTCCTGACTTTC
few,TRBJ2-1,-,TRBV7-2,14,CASSLMTRDTNQFF,TGTGCCAGCAGCTTAATGACCAGGGACACCAACCAGTTCTTC
-,TRBJ2-5,TRBD2,TRBV11-2,15,CASSLGLAVGETQYF,TGTGCCAGCAGCTTAGGGCTAGCGGTTGGGGAGACCCAGTACTTC
-,TRBJ2-7,TRBD1,TRBV19,12,CASGQGIYEQYF,TGTGCCAGTGGACAGGGGATCTACGAGCAGTACTTC
-,TRBJ2-5,-,TRBV9,14,CASSVASAGETQYF,TGTGCCAGCAGCGTTGCGAGTGCTGGTGAGACCCAGTACTTC
-,TRBJ1-2,TRBD1,TRBV19,15,CASSSGTVESYGYTF,TGTGCCAGTAGTTCCGGGACAGTGGAGTCCTATGGCTACACCTTC
-,TRBJ2-5,-,TRBV18,15,CASSPGWESAETQYF,TGTGCCAGCTCACCAGGGTGGGAGTCGGCAGAGACCCAGTACTTC
-,TRBJ2-1,TRBD1,TRBV6-6,13,CASRRDSYNEQFF,TGTGCCAGTCGACGGGACAGCTACAATGAGCAGTTCTTC
few,TRBJ1-1,TRBD1,TRBV6-6,16,CASSRQGEGMNTEAFF,TGTGCCAGCAGTCGACAGGGGGAAGGAATGAACACTGAAGCTTTCTTT
-,TRBJ2-3,-,TRBV5-4,15,CASSPGQHSTDTQYF,TGTGCCAGCAGCCCCGGACAGCATAGCACAGATACGCAGTATTTT
-,TRBJ2-2,TRBD2,TRBV27,19,CASSFAGLAGGGRTGELFF,TGTGCCAGCAGTTTCGCGGGACTAGCGGGAGGGGGGCGGACCGGGGAGCTGTTTTTT
-,TRBJ2-5,TRBD1,TRBV28,14,CASSRGQARETQYF,TGTGCCAGCAGTCGCGGACAGGCGCGAGAGACCCAGTACTTC
-,TRBJ2-7,-,TRBV6-5,13,CASSTPGTSEQYF,TGTGCCAGCAGTACACCCGGGACATCTGAGCAGTACTTC
-,TRBJ1-2,-,TRBV29-1,13,CSVEAGFGYGYTF,TGCAGCGTTGAGGCAGGGTTTGGCTATGGCTACACCTTC
-,TRBJ1-2,-,TRBV5-6,13,CASRSWRNYGYTF,TGTGCCAGCAGGTCCTGGCGAAACTATGGCTACACCTTC
-,TRBJ1-2,TRBD1,TRBV2,14,CASSIDREVSGYTF,TGTGCCAGCAGTATCGACAGGGAGGTCAGCGGCTACACCTTC
-,TRBJ2-1,-,TRBV25-1,12,CASSEYWNEQFF,TGTGCCAGCAGTGAATATTGGAATGAGCAGTTCTTC
-,TRBJ2-5,-,TRBV28,14,CASSYGGEQETQYF,TGTGCCAGCAGTTACGGGGGCGAACAAGAGACCCAGTACTTC
-,TRBJ1-2,-,TRBV28,11,CAISGNYGYTF,TGTGCCATTTCGGGTAACTATGGCTACACCTTC
-,TRBJ2-5,-,TRBV7-9,13,CASSLPLKETQYF,TGTGCCAGCAGCTTACCCTTAAAAGAGACCCAGTACTTC
-,TRBJ2-5,TRBD1,TRBV5-6,14,CASSLGQGAETQYF,TGTGCCAGCAGCTTGGGACAGGGGGCAGAGACCCAGTACTTC
-,TRBJ1-2,-,TRBV5-1,16,CASSISDHGSSYGYTF,TGCGCCAGCAGCATCAGCGACCATGGTAGCTCCTATGGCTACACCTTC
once,TRBJ2-3,TRBD2,TRBV15,16,CATSSLRLAGSDTQYF,TGTGCCACCAGCAGTCTTAGACTAGCGGGATCGGATACGCAGTATTTT
-,TRBJ2-7,-,TRBV4-1,14,CASSQVSKSYEQYF,TGCGCCAGCAGCCAAGTGTCGAAATCCTACGAGCAGTACTTC
-,TRBJ1-2,-,TRBV2,14,CASSEGTVNYGYTF,TGTGCCAGCAGTGAAGGGACGGTCAACTATGGCTACACCTTC
once,TRBJ2-1,TRBD2,TRBV6-5,14,CASRLAGGQNEQFF,TGTGCCAGCAGGTTAGCGGGAGGTCAAAATGAGCAGTTCTTC
-,TRBJ2-7,-,TRBV28,14,CASSFRGPLYEQYF,TGTGCCAGCAGTTTCAGGGGCCCTCTCTACGAGCAGTACTTC
once,TRBJ1-1,-,TRBV28,12,CGSQMVNTEAFF,TGTGGATCCCAAATGGTGAACACTGAAGCTTTCTTT
-,TRBJ2-4,-,TRBV6-6,14,CASSYEGARNIQYF,TGTGCCAGCAGTTACGAGGGAGCGAGAAACATTCAGTACTTC
-,TRBJ2-6,-,TRBV5-1,18,CASSLVGRPGSGANVLTF,TGCGCCAGCAGCTTGGTGGGTAGGCCTGGCTCTGGGGCCAACGTCCTGACTTTC
-,TRBJ2-5,TRBD2,TRBV7-2,17,CASSPGLAGGIGETQYF,TGTGCCAGCAGCCCTGGACTAGCGGGCGGTATAGGAGAGACCCAGTACTTC
-,TRBJ2-2,-,TRBV6-1,13,CASSENWSGELFF,TGTGCCAGCAGTGAAAATTGGTCCGGGGAGCTGTTTTTT
-,TRBJ1-1,-,TRBV27,15,CASSLSNGRNTEAFF,TGTGCCAGCAGTTTAAGCAACGGCAGGAACACTGAAGCTTTCTTT
-,TRBJ2-3,TRBD2,TRBV2,17,CASSVTSGGAGKDTQYF,TGTGCCAGCAGTGTCACTAGCGGGGGGGCCGGGAAAGATACGCAGTATTTT
-,TRBJ2-1,TRBD2,TRBV7-7,15,CASSTGTSGYNEQFF,TGTGCCAGCAGCACCGGGACTAGCGGTTACAATGAGCAGTTCTTC
-,TRBJ1-1,-,TRBV6-1,16,CASSENRAKMNTEAFF,TGTGCCAGCAGTGAAAACAGGGCCAAAATGAACACTGAAGCTTTCTTT
-,TRBJ2-7,TRBD2,TRBV11-1,15,CASSLAGSGAYEQYF,TGTGCCAGCAGCTTAGCGGGTAGCGGGGCCTACGAGCAGTACTTC
-,TRBJ1-2,TRBD1,TRBV6-6,13,CASSSGGREGYTF,TGTGCCAGCAGTTCAGGGGGCAGGGAAGGCTACACCTTC
-,TRBJ2-7,TRBD1,TRBV18,14,CASSMGSGGYEQYF,TGTGCCAGCTCAATGGGGTCAGGGGGCTACGAGCAGTACTTC